What follows are 17 T cell receptor beta chains derived from one specimen sequenced in a study of shared clonotypes between healthy human individuals. The table came from immunoSEQ multiplex PCR; TCRdb's copy has only in-frame clones and leaves some out. The data contain 950,000 to 1,100,000 clones, roughly 80% of them singletons. Sample: memory CD4+ T cells sorted from blood. The subset was: CD45RA-negative fraction. The receptors come from a man aged 18-30 years in good health.

With respect to this clone: The same CDR3 arises from other DNA sequences in this sample as well. The V gene is TRBV9, the J gene TRBJ2-5, with 13 bases aligning to TRBD2. Germline V lookup: CDR1 SGDLS, CDR2 YYNGEE. The CDR3 has 16 residues. Losses at the gene ends were 0 bases for V and 2 bases for J; bases not matched to a gene: 1. This chain's CDR3 is CASSVGLAGGQETQYF. DNA for the CDR3: TGTGCCAGCAGCGTAGGACTAGCGGGGGGACAAGAGACCCAGTACTTC.

This clone was seen once. In the same sample, other DNA sequences code for this CDR3. The chain links TRBV4-3 to TRBJ1-1; D unclear. V lost 2 bases and J 2 bases, leaving 3 bases between the germline ends. The CDR3 runs 12 residues. CDR1 and CDR2 (germline): LGHNA, YSLEER. The CDR3 reads CASSQRNTEAFF. The CDR3 nucleotides are TGCGCCAGCAGCCAAAGAAACACTGAAGCTTTCTTT.

V and J are TRBV6-1 and TRBJ1-1; perhaps TRBD1 as D (5 bases). The CDR3 runs to 14 residues. V gave up 8 bases and J gave up 3 bases, with 16 bases separating them. Germline loops: CDR1 MNHNS, CDR2 SASEGT. The CDR3 here is CASWQGSFDTEAFF. CDR3 in DNA: TGTGCCAGCTGGCAGGGCAGTTTCGACACTGAAGCTTTCTTT.

This chain connects TRBV28 to TRBJ2-5; 9 positions agree with TRBD1. The CDR3 runs to 15 residues. The trim removed 4 bases at V and 5 bases at J, leaving 8 bases unmatched. CDR1 MDHEN and CDR2 SYDVKM come from the germline V gene. The CDR3 reads CASSSTGGAGETQYF. Here the CDR3 DNA reads TGTGCCAGCAGTTCTACAGGGGGCGCAGGGGAGACCCAGTACTTC.

The V gene is TRBV29-1, the J gene TRBJ1-2; TRBD1 agrees at 7 bases. The CDR3 has 14 residues. The V gene end was trimmed by 7 bases and the J gene end by 3 bases; junction bases not matched to a gene: 11. CDR1 is SQVTM, CDR2 ANQGSEA, per germline. CDR3 in amino acids: CSAGEGALDYGYTF. CDR3 nucleotides: TGCAGCGCCGGGGAGGGGGCTTTGGACTATGGCTACACCTTC.

The chain carries TRBV4-1 and TRBJ2-5; D is perhaps TRBD1 or TRBD2 (5 bases each). CDR1 and CDR2 from the germline V gene are MGHRA and YSYEKL. CDR3 length: 13 residues. The ends were cut back, 2 bases at V and 7 bases at J, with 11 bases in the middle. Written as DNA, the CDR3 is TGCGCCAGCAGCCAAACGGAGAGGGGGACCCAGTACTTC. It specifies CASSQTERGTQYF.

The CDR3 sequence is CASSQEGTYKEPQHF. The CDR3 DNA reads TGCGCCAGCAGCCAAGAGGGGACCTATAAGGAGCCCCAGCATTTT. The V and J genes are TRBV4-1 and TRBJ1-5; TRBD1 is a possible D gene (5 bases). The germline V and J ends were trimmed by 0 bases and 8 bases, with 14 bases remaining between them. Per germline, CDR1 MGHRA and CDR2 YSYEKL. This CDR3 contains 15 residues.

The rearrangement joins TRBV9 to TRBJ1-1; D not certain. Germline assignment: CDR1 SGDLS and CDR2 YYNGEE. V gave up 3 bases and J gave up 0 bases, with 6 bases separating them. The CDR3 length is 13 residues. In DNA form, the CDR3 reads TGTGCCAGCAGCGCGTTAATGAACACTGAAGCTTTCTTT. Its protein product is CASSALMNTEAFF. Full variable domain (rest looked up from reference TRBV9 and TRBJ1-1): DSGVTQTPKHLITATGQRVTLRCSPRSGDLSVYWYQQSLDQGLQFLIQYYNGEERAKGNILERFSAQQFPDLHSELNLSSLELGDSALYFCASSALMNTEAFFGQGTRLTVV.

This chain joins TRBV2 and TRBJ2-7; D not certain. The germline CDR1 and CDR2 sequences are SNHLY and FYNNEI. V shed 2 bases and J shed 0 bases, with 14 bases lying between them. There are 16 residues in the CDR3. The CDR3 DNA is TGTGCCAGCAGTGAATCCAACTGGAGTTTCTCCTACGAGCAGTACTTC. The encoded protein is CASSESNWSFSYEQYF. Drawing the rest from reference TRBV2 and TRBJ2-7, the complete variable domain is EPEVTQTPSHQVTQMGQEVILRCVPISNHLYFYWYRQILGQKVEFLVSFYNNEISEKSEIFDDQFSVERPDGSNFTLKIRSTKLEDSAMYFCASSESNWSFSYEQYFGPGTRLTVT.

As for this clone: The sample contains more than one DNA sequence encoding this CDR3. The chain joins TRBV7-2 to TRBJ2-7; D is unresolved. Trimming took off 1 base at V and 3 bases at J, with 7 bases between the two ends. The CDR3 extends over 13 amino acids. Germline CDR1 is SGHTA and CDR2 is FQGNSA. CDR3 bases: TGTGCCAGCAGCTTAGGAGGCGGCTACGAGCAGTACTTC. It codes for CASSLGGGYEQYF.

This clone was seen a few times. V is TRBV19 and J is TRBJ1-4; D ambiguous. From germline, CDR1 is LNHDA and CDR2 SQIVND (reference sequence). V was cut by 6 bases and J by 6 bases, with 8 bases left in between. The length of the CDR3 is 12 residues. The CDR3 reads CASSLRYEKLFF. In DNA form, the CDR3 reads TGTGCCAGTAGCTTGCGGTATGAAAAACTGTTTTTT.

Concerning this clone itself: A single base separates this from a much larger clone, so it may be a read error. Different DNA sequences within this sample yield the same CDR3. The chain carries TRBV11-2 and TRBJ1-2; unclear D gene. Trimming stripped 5 bases from V and 2 bases from J, with 9 bases between. Germline CDR1 is SGHAT and CDR2 is FQNNGV. This CDR3 has 13 amino acids. As DNA, the CDR3 is TGTGCCAGCAGCCCGGGAGGGAACTATGGCTACACCTTC. This translates into CASSPGGNYGYTF.

As to this clone: The same CDR3 can be traced to other DNA sequences in this sample. This chain uses TRBV18 with TRBJ1-2, with D possibly being TRBD1 (6 bases). The CDR3 consists of 14 residues. CDR1 and CDR2 from the germline V gene are KGHSH and LQKENI. Trimming took 1 base from V and 8 from J, leaving 14 bases between them. The CDR3 region is CASSPLGQGMGYTF. The CDR3 nucleotides are TGTGCCAGCTCACCACTGGGACAAGGGATGGGCTACACCTTC.

This clone turned up a few times. The gene calls are TRBV7-2 and TRBJ2-1; possible D gene TRBD1, 5 bases. Trimming stripped 7 bases from V and 0 bases from J, with 13 bases between. The CDR3 has 15 amino acids. Germline V CDR1 and CDR2: SGHTA, FQGNSA. CDR3 protein: CASTARVGSYNEQFF. CDR3 DNA sequence: TGTGCCAGCACCGCCAGGGTGGGCTCCTACAATGAGCAGTTCTTC.

V is TRBV30 and J is TRBJ1-5; maybe TRBD1 (5 bases). V lost 0 bases to trimming and J lost 1 base, with 7 bases between them. Per germline, CDR1 GTSNPN and CDR2 SVGIG (reference sequence). The CDR3 covers 14 residues. The CDR3 DNA sequence: TGTGCCTGGAGTGTGGAGGGGAGCAATCAGCCCCAGCATTTT. Translated, it gives CAWSVEGSNQPQHF.

The chain combines TRBV10-3 with TRBJ2-1, with D perhaps matching TRBD1 (6 bases). This CDR3 is 15 amino acids long. Germline values: CDR1 ENHRY, CDR2 SYGVKD. Trimming removed 4 bases at V and 0 bases at J, with 10 bases between. DNA for the CDR3: TGTGCCATCAGTGGGGGACAAATCTCCTACAATGAGCAGTTCTTC. Encoded protein: CAISGGQISYNEQFF.

This rearrangement joins TRBV9 to TRBJ2-5; 11 bases are a match to TRBD1. V lost 4 bases, J lost 8 bases, and 7 bases stayed unmatched. This CDR3 region has 14 residues. The V gene's germline CDR1 is SGDLS and CDR2 YYNGEE. CDR3 nucleotide sequence: TGTGCCAGCAGCCCGAGGACAGGGGGCGCCACCCAGTACTTC. Translating it yields CASSPRTGGATQYF. The entire variable domain, with the rest obtained from reference TRBV9 and TRBJ2-5, is as follows: DSGVTQTPKHLITATGQRVTLRCSPRSGDLSVYWYQQSLDQGLQFLIQYYNGEERAKGNILERFSAQQFPDLHSELNLSSLELGDSALYFCASSPRTGGATQYFGPGTRLLVL.